Listed below are T cell receptor beta chains from one sample, sequenced in a study of blood T cell repertoires in COVID-19. Data came from immunoSEQ multiplex PCR; TCRdb stores just in-frame clones and leaves some out. This sample has under 85,000 clones, with roughly 85% found just once. The sample was peripheral blood. The receptors were gathered from a man older than 75 with acute or convalescent COVID-19. Both conserved end residues are part of each CDR3. D genes are given only for firm matches. Some rows mark clone size as missing; the rest say once, few, many or name a class of expanded clone.

TRBV23-1	many	TRBJ2-5	-	CASGFPRGYQETQYF	TGCGCCAGCGGATTTCCTCGGGGGTACCAAGAGACCCAGTACTTC
TRBV9	few	TRBJ2-5	TRBD1	CASSSGTGPKETQYF	TGTGCCAGCAGCTCTGGGACAGGACCTAAAGAGACCCAGTACTTC
TRBV7-2	once	TRBJ2-5	-	CASSSPTSSETQYF	TGTGCCAGCAGCTCGCCGACTAGTTCAGAGACCCAGTACTTC
TRBV6-1	-	TRBJ2-1	-	CASSETLSSYNEQFF	TGTGCCAGCAGTGAAACTTTATCCTCCTACAATGAGCAGTTCTTC
TRBV3-1/TRBV3-2	few	TRBJ2-3	TRBD2	CASKQGLAGGGTQYF	TGTGCCAGCAAGCAGGGCTTAGCGGGAGGAGGGACGCAGTATTTT
TRBV5-5	-	TRBJ2-6	TRBD1	CASSPLDRVGDGANVLTF	TGTGCCAGCAGCCCCCTTGACAGGGTCGGGGATGGGGCCAACGTCCTGACTTTC
TRBV10-3	-	TRBJ1-1	-	CAISEFAEAFF	TGTGCCATCAGTGAGTTCGCTGAAGCTTTCTTT
TRBV4-3	-	TRBJ1-1	TRBD1	CASSQGSGTAMNTEAFF	TGCGCCAGCAGCCAAGGATCTGGGACAGCGATGAACACTGAAGCTTTCTTT
TRBV7-8	-	TRBJ2-2	TRBD1	CASSLASGTGFRGGELFF	TGTGCCAGCAGCTTAGCCTCCGGGACAGGGTTTCGCGGCGGGGAGCTGTTTTTT
TRBV28	-	TRBJ1-2	-	CASSLRPTGYGYTF	TGTGCCAGCAGTTTACGACCAACAGGGTACGGCTACACCTTC
TRBV18	-	TRBJ2-3	TRBD2	CASSRRTSGGTTDTQYF	TGTGCCAGCTCACGTAGGACTAGCGGGGGGACCACAGATACGCAGTATTTT
TRBV5-1	-	TRBJ2-7	TRBD1	CASSPGTGGYEQYF	TGCGCCAGCAGCCCGGGGACAGGGGGGTACGAGCAGTACTTC
TRBV6-5	-	TRBJ2-7	-	CASSSAGTYEQYF	TGTGCCAGCAGTTCCGCAGGGACTTACGAGCAGTACTTC
TRBV14	once	TRBJ2-3	-	CASSHLLGVDTQYF	TGTGCCAGCAGCCACCTCCTCGGGGTAGATACGCAGTATTTT
TRBV28	once	TRBJ2-3	TRBD2	CASSSGGPADTQYF	TGTGCCAGCAGTTCGGGGGGGCCCGCAGATACGCAGTATTTT
TRBV30	-	TRBJ2-2	-	CAWRHLTTGELFF	TGTGCCTGGAGGCACCTGACTACCGGGGAGCTGTTTTTT
TRBV28	-	TRBJ2-6	-	CASSLPGMAGANVLTF	TGTGCCAGCAGTTTACCCGGTATGGCTGGGGCCAACGTCCTGACTTTC
TRBV21-1	-	TRBJ2-7	-	CASSDRTEAYEQYF	TGTGCCAGCAGCGACCGGACAGAAGCCTACGAGCAGTACTTC